The clone carrying this T cell receptor (beta chain) was found a few times. Antigen unknown. The germline V gene has CDR1 MGHRA and CDR2 YSYEKL. The CDR3 contains 16 residues. The V gene end was trimmed by 3 bases and the J gene end by 0 bases; junction bases not matched to a gene: 6. A second roughly 7 to 12 cycle PCR used barcoded and J-beta primers. TCRdb redid the calling of the 5' RACE reads with MiXCR, one entry per CDR3 protein. Of 750,000 to 1,000,000 distinct CDR3 sequences listed, 25% to 30% were seen once; the top ten hold 10%. These data originate in a study of blood T cells in healthy people across ages. Study-wide results and limits: Higher diversity, along with more naive CD4+ cells, distinguished long-lived donors from aged donors. Using unsorted PBMCs precluded a conclusive naive versus antigen-experienced comparison.

These sequences were also reported in another study, on T cells of mothers and their children.

The chain links TRBV4-1 to TRBJ2-3; TRBD2 matches 7 bases. Sequencing used blood. This TCR was recovered from a woman aged 40 to 49 in good health. The CDR3 here is CASSHVLAASTDTQYF. CDR3 nucleotides: TGCGCCAGCAGCCATGTCCTAGCGGCGAGCACAGATACGCAGTATTTT.